This entry lists 27 T cell receptor beta chains sequenced from one sample in a study of T cell repertoires in cytomegalovirus infection. These TCRs are of unknown antigen specificity. TCRdb reanalysed the reads using MiXCR and keeps one entry per CDR3 protein. The data contain 680,000 or so distinct CDR3 sequences, about 30% of them seen just once; the ten biggest clones take up around a sixth. The specimen comprised cultured PBMCs, sampled from culture after CMV antigen stimulation. The receptors here all came from a human donor in good health (CMV status not recorded). Some clones in this sample may be carry-over from other donors' samples.

This clonotype occurred many times. The chain employs TRBV7-6 and TRBJ2-5; weak D call: TRBD2 (6 bases). Germline CDR1 and CDR2: SGHVS and FNYEAQ. The CDR3 consists of 16 residues. Trimming took 6 bases from V and 0 from J, leaving 17 bases between them. CDR3 amino acids: CASRSLGGKYQETQYF. The CDR3 DNA sequence: TGTGCCAGCAGGTCCCTTGGGGGGAAGTACCAAGAGACCCAGTACTTC.

This clonotype was counted only a few times. The CDR3 DNA reads TGTGCCACCAGTCGGCACGGGGACCTTCAGCCCCAGCATTTT. This gives the protein CATSRHGDLQPQHF. This rearrangement joins TRBV24-1 to TRBJ1-5, with a possible D match to TRBD1 (5 bases). Germline CDR1 is KGHDR and CDR2 is SFDVKD. Trimming took off 6 bases at V and 6 bases at J, with 14 bases between the two ends. The CDR3 is made up of 14 amino acids.

This clonotype was seen more than once but under ten times. The V gene is TRBV6-6, the J gene TRBJ1-4; 8 nucleotides align to TRBD1. V shed 5 bases and J 4 bases; nucleotides not matched to a gene: 3. The CDR3 length is 14 residues. Per germline, CDR1 MNHNY and CDR2 SVGAGI (reference sequence). The CDR3 sequence is CASSMTGDNEKLFF. The CDR3 DNA sequence: TGTGCCAGCAGTATGACAGGGGATAATGAAAAACTGTTTTTT.

This chain links TRBV7-2 with TRBJ2-3; D is perhaps TRBD2 (5 bases). CDR3 length equals 18 residues. From germline, CDR1 is SGHTA and CDR2 FQGNSA. V was pared by 2 bases and J by 0 bases, with 18 bases between. CDR3 amino acids: CASSLRFGGSPSTDTQYF. The DNA of the CDR3 is TGTGCCAGCAGCTTAAGGTTTGGCGGGTCTCCTAGCACAGATACGCAGTATTTT.

This clonotype was detected ten times or more. The V call is TRBV7-2, the J call TRBJ2-1; 8 nucleotides match TRBD2. From germline, CDR1 is SGHTA and CDR2 FQGNSA. The CDR3 loop spans 16 amino acids. V shed 4 bases, J shed 6 bases, and the junction held 11 bases outside the gene matches. CDR3 bases: TGTGCCAGCAGCTCCTCAGCGGGGGCCACGGCCAATGAGCAGTTCTTC. It translates to CASSSSAGATANEQFF.

This clonotype has only a few counts. The chain recombines TRBV12-3 or TRBV12-4 with TRBJ1-1; 7 bases align to TRBD1. The V and J ends lost 5 bases and 2 bases, in that order; junction bases with no gene match: 5. The CDR3 runs 14 residues. CDR3 in DNA: TGTGCCAGCAGTGGACAGGAAACAAACACTGAAGCTTTCTTT. Amino acids: CASSGQETNTEAFF.

This sequence joins TRBV7-2 and TRBJ1-2; D unclear. Germline CDR1 and CDR2: SGHTA and FQGNSA. The CDR3 is made up of 13 amino acids. Trimming left V 1 base short and J 6 bases short, with 9 bases between. CDR3 in amino acids: CASSLVRDHGYTF. The CDR3, as DNA: TGTGCCAGCAGCTTAGTGAGGGATCATGGCTACACCTTC.

This clonotype was seen ten or more times. The CDR3 is CASSIGINQPQHF. In DNA form, the CDR3 reads TGTGCCAGCTCGATCGGGATCAATCAGCCCCAGCATTTT. The chain links TRBV12-3 or TRBV12-4 to TRBJ1-5; the D is unclear. The germline V and J ends were trimmed by 8 bases and 3 bases, with 11 bases remaining between them. CDR3 length: 13 residues.

The chain is built from TRBV27 and TRBJ2-3; D perhaps matches TRBD2 (5 bases). The CDR3 length is 14 residues. The V end lost 5 bases, the J end lost 0 bases, and 9 bases lay between the germline ends. Germline V gene data show CDR1 as MNHEY and CDR2 as SMNVEV (reference sequence). The CDR3 is CASSEIASTDTQYF. The CDR3 nucleotides are TGTGCCAGCAGTGAGATAGCGAGCACAGATACGCAGTATTTT.

This clonotype has just a few counts. This chain links TRBV11-2 with TRBJ2-2; D not resolved. There are 11 residues in the CDR3. V lost 5 bases, J lost 9 bases, and 7 bases lay in between. Germline assignment: CDR1 SGHAT and CDR2 FQNNGV. The CDR3 protein is CASSLNWELFF. The CDR3, as DNA: TGTGCCAGCAGCCTTAATTGGGAGCTGTTTTTT.

This clonotype appeared many times. The rearrangement links TRBV7-2 to TRBJ2-5, with a weak D call TRBD2 (5 bases). Germline V gene sequence: CDR1 SGHTA, CDR2 FQGNSA. Trimming removed 1 base at V and 2 bases at J, with 8 bases between. The CDR3 is 14 amino acids. This CDR3 reads CASSLGSVQETQYF. Written as DNA, the CDR3 is TGTGCCAGCAGCTTAGGTAGCGTACAAGAGACCCAGTACTTC.

The chain employs TRBV6-8 and TRBJ2-7, with 7 positions matching TRBD1. Trimming took 7 bases from V and 5 from J; bases not matched to a gene: 14. This CDR3 spans 15 amino acids. Germline CDR1 reads MNHGY; CDR2 reads SAAAGT. The chain's CDR3 is CASTHPRQGCHEQYF. CDR3 in DNA: TGTGCCAGCACTCACCCCAGACAGGGTTGCCACGAGCAGTACTTC.

This chain connects TRBV7-2 to TRBJ2-7, with D perhaps assigned TRBD1 or TRBD2 (6 bases each). Trimming shortened V by 0 bases and J by 5 bases, and 14 bases separated the two germline ends. Germline V CDR1 and CDR2: SGHTA, FQGNSA. The CDR3 contains 15 residues. The CDR3 sequence is CASSLAPGGPHEQYF. DNA for the CDR3: TGTGCCAGCAGCTTAGCCCCCGGGGGCCCCCACGAGCAGTACTTC.

The rearrangement joins TRBV11-2 to TRBJ2-1; 11 positions agree with TRBD1. The CDR3 length is 15 residues. Trimming took 3 bases from V and 7 from J; bases not matched to a gene: 5. The germline CDR1 and CDR2 sequences are SGHAT and FQNNGV. The CDR3 bases are TGTGCCAGCAGCTTGGACAGGGGGCGCCTTAATGAGCAGTTCTTC. Translation: CASSLDRGRLNEQFF.

This clonotype showed up just a few times. At one of its ends the junction is not consistent with the germline gene, which may arise from a read error. The genes are TRBV4-1 and TRBJ2-3, with 8 bases matching TRBD2. Germline V lookup: CDR1 MGHRA, CDR2 YSYEKL. The CDR3 has 18 amino acids. The DNA for the CDR3 is TGTGCCAGCAGCCAAGAGGTTAGCGGGGTGACTAGCACAGATACGCAGTATTTT. Protein sequence: CASSQEVSGVTSTDTQYF.

This clonotype has more than one count but fewer than ten. The chain employs TRBV18 and TRBJ1-2; D ambiguous. The germline CDR1 and CDR2 sequences are KGHSH and LQKENI. Trimming cost V 0 bases and J 4 bases, with 15 bases left between them. CDR3 length: 16 amino acids. As DNA, the CDR3 is TGTGCCAGCTCACCACCGGACGGCTATCGGGGCTATGGCTACACCTTC. Encoded protein: CASSPPDGYRGYGYTF.

V usage is TRBV6-2 or TRBV6-3 and J usage is TRBJ2-3, with D tentatively TRBD1 or TRBD2 (5 bases each). CDR1 and CDR2 (germline): MNHEY, SVGEGT. V lost 6 bases and J lost 5, with 21 bases in between. There are 16 residues in the CDR3. The CDR3 is CASRPRGRVLLDTQYF. DNA of the CDR3: TGTGCCAGCAGACCCCGGGGACGGGTCCTTCTAGATACGCAGTATTTT.

The chain uses TRBV18 and TRBJ1-2; D is unresolved. This CDR3 is 15 amino acids long. The germline V gene encodes CDR1 KGHSH and CDR2 LQKENI. V was cut by 2 bases and J by 7 bases, with 17 bases left in between. The CDR3 protein is CASSPSLGGTSGYTF. The CDR3 bases are TGTGCCAGCTCACCAAGCTTGGGAGGAACTTCTGGCTACACCTTC.

V gene TRBV7-9 combines with J gene TRBJ1-1; D remains unclear. The V and J ends lost 5 bases and 4 bases respectively, with 8 bases between them. CDR1 is SEHNR, CDR2 FQNEAQ, per germline (reference sequence). This CDR3 comprises 12 residues. The CDR3 DNA sequence: TGTGCCAGCAGCCCGGACGCCACTGAAGCTTTCTTT. Protein product: CASSPDATEAFF.

This clonotype was seen many times. J is TRBJ2-3 and V is TRBV7-2, with D possibly being TRBD1 (6 bases). This CDR3 contains 16 residues. The germline V gene has CDR1 SGHTA and CDR2 FQGNSA. The V and J ends lost 5 bases and 0 bases respectively, with 15 bases between them. The CDR3 coding sequence is TGTGCCAGCAGCCAAACCGGGACAACTAGCACAGATACGCAGTATTTT. Translating gives CASSQTGTTSTDTQYF.

This clonotype showed up just a few times. The J gene is TRBJ2-7, the V gene TRBV7-2; no definite D call. Trimming cost V 1 base and J 3 bases, with 10 bases left between them. CDR1 is SGHTA, CDR2 FQGNSA, per germline. The CDR3 is 14 residues long. CDR3 amino acids: CASSLEVNSYEQYF. The CDR3, as DNA: TGTGCCAGCAGCTTAGAAGTGAACAGCTACGAGCAGTACTTC. The whole variable domain, remainder taken from reference TRBV7-2 and TRBJ2-7, is GAGVSQSPSNKVTEKGKDVELRCDPISGHTALYWYRQSLGQGLEFLIYFQGNSAPDKSGLPSDRFSAERTGGSVSTLTIQRTQQEDSAVYLCASSLEVNSYEQYFGPGTRLTVT.

This clonotype was seen just once. A much larger clone is a single base away; this may be a read error. The chain employs TRBV12-3 or TRBV12-4 and TRBJ2-5; 11 bases align to TRBD2. Trimming removed 9 bases from V and 4 bases from J; junction bases left unmatched: 4. CDR3 length equals 13 residues. CDR3 bases: TGTGCCAGAAGTACTAGCGGGAGAGAGACCCAGTACTTC. As protein: CARSTSGRETQYF.

The chain combines TRBV9 with TRBJ2-1; 7 nucleotides agree with TRBD2. The CDR3 has 16 amino acids. CDR1 and CDR2 from the germline V gene are SGDLS and YYNGEE. The V gene end was trimmed by 3 bases and the J gene end by 1 base; junction bases not matched to a gene: 7. Written as DNA, the CDR3 is TGTGCCAGCAGCGCGATGCCGGGGGGTTCCTACAATGAGCAGTTCTTC. Protein product: CASSAMPGGSYNEQFF.

The rearrangement links TRBV4-3 to TRBJ2-3; no definite D call. Trimming removed 0 bases from V and 3 bases from J, with 7 bases in between. CDR1 and CDR2 (germline): LGHNA, YSLEER. The CDR3 loop spans 14 amino acids. In DNA form, the CDR3 reads TGCGCCAGCAGCCAAGATCGAAATACAGATACGCAGTATTTT. Its translation: CASSQDRNTDTQYF.

This chain connects TRBV7-2 to TRBJ2-7, with D perhaps TRBD1 (6 bases). Germline assignment: CDR1 SGHTA and CDR2 FQGNSA. CDR3 length equals 16 residues. The ends were cut back, 1 base at V and 4 bases at J, with 17 bases in the middle. CDR3 in DNA: TGTGCCAGCAGCTTAGGACCCAGAGGGGGTGGGTACGAGCAGTACTTC. This translates into CASSLGPRGGGYEQYF.

The table lists this clonotype with a few counts. This rearrangement joins TRBV6-2 or TRBV6-3 to TRBJ2-1, with 9 bases that match TRBD2. CDR3 length: 14 amino acids. V dropped 8 bases and J dropped 10; count of bases not matched to a gene: 12. Looked up from germline, CDR1 is MNHEY and CDR2 is SVGEGT. The CDR3 nucleotides read TGTGCCAGCTCTGGGGGTCGACTAGCGGTGGAGCAGTTCTTC. It codes for CASSGGRLAVEQFF.

This clonotype came up a few times. This rearrangement joins TRBV19 to TRBJ2-2, with 7 nucleotides matching TRBD2. The V segment lost 8 bases and the J segment 6 bases; nucleotides outside the gene matches: 6. Germline assignment: CDR1 LNHDA and CDR2 SQIVND (reference sequence). This CDR3 has 13 amino acids. This CDR3 is CASEGLSPGELFF. CDR3 nucleotides: TGTGCCAGTGAGGGACTATCTCCCGGGGAGCTGTTTTTT.